The 31 T cell receptor beta chains below come from one sample, sequenced in a study of blood T cells in healthy people across ages. A second about 6 to 12 cycle PCR used barcoded and J-beta primers. In TCRdb, the 5' RACE reads were re-called with MiXCR into one record per CDR3 protein. Here the sample spans about 650,000 distinct CDR3 sequences, about 34% being singletons. Sequencing used blood. Every receptor here comes from a woman of 80 years or more in good health.

A few counts support this clonotype. CDR3: CSARGAHGNEQFF. The CDR3 nucleotides are TGCAGTGCCCGAGGGGCTCATGGCAATGAGCAGTTCTTC. This sequence joins TRBV20-1 and TRBJ2-1; TRBD1 or TRBD2 may be the D gene (5 bases each). V was trimmed by 6 bases and J by 6 bases, leaving 15 bases between them. This CDR3 spans 13 amino acids. Germline V gene sequence: CDR1 DFQATT, CDR2 SNEGSKA (reference sequence).

This clonotype was detected only once. A much larger clone differs from this one at a single base, so this may be a read error. V is TRBV28 and J is TRBJ2-5; 8 bases are shared with TRBD1. The CDR3 has 12 residues. V shed 7 bases and J 11 bases; nucleotides not matched to a gene: 9. Germline V CDR1 and CDR2: MDHEN, SYDVKM. The CDR3 loop reads CASTPDRDEQYF. CDR3 DNA sequence: TGTGCCAGCACCCCGGACAGGGATGAGCAGTACTTC.

There are many counts of this clonotype. This chain links TRBV6-1 with TRBJ2-1; TRBD2 agrees at 8 bases. Germline V gives CDR1 MNHNS, CDR2 SASEGT. With 7 bases clipped from V and 9 bases from J, the junction kept 17 bases outside the gene matches. The CDR3 is 16 residues long. Here the CDR3 reads CASTDLLAGYATEQFF. In nucleotides, the CDR3 is TGTGCCAGCACTGATCTCTTAGCGGGGTACGCCACTGAGCAGTTCTTC.

This clonotype occurred many times. The CDR3 reads CSARDAGLAGGPADTQYF. CDR3 DNA: TGCAGTGCTAGAGATGCGGGGCTAGCGGGGGGGCCGGCAGATACGCAGTATTTT. The chain combines TRBV20-1 with TRBJ2-3, with 12 bases identical to TRBD2. The V segment lost 0 bases and the J segment 4 bases; nucleotides outside the gene matches: 11. The CDR3 has 18 amino acids. Germline V gene data show CDR1 as DFQATT and CDR2 as SNEGSKA (reference sequence).

This clonotype occurred many times. The V call is TRBV6-5, the J call TRBJ1-2; the D is unclear. Germline V gives CDR1 MNHEY, CDR2 SVGAGI. The length of the CDR3 is 14 residues. V lost 6 bases, J lost 0 bases, and 11 bases lay in between. The CDR3 reads CASRRTAANYGYTF. CDR3 sequence (DNA): TGTGCCAGCAGAAGAACAGCGGCTAACTATGGCTACACCTTC.

Many counts were recorded for this clonotype. J is TRBJ2-1 and V is TRBV20-1, with D perhaps assigned TRBD1 or TRBD2 (7 bases each). The V and J ends lost 6 bases and 7 bases respectively, with 13 bases between them. The CDR3 loop spans 12 amino acids. Germline CDR1 reads DFQATT; CDR2 reads SNEGSKA (reference sequence). The CDR3 region is CSARGGVNEQFF. The CDR3 DNA follows: TGCAGTGCCAGGGGGGGGGTTAATGAGCAGTTCTTC.

In its sample, this clonotype was seen a few times. The genes are TRBV20-1 and TRBJ1-1; the D is unclear. Trimming took off 3 bases at V and 5 bases at J, with 10 bases between the two ends. CDR1 and CDR2 from the germline V gene are DFQATT and SNEGSKA (reference sequence). The CDR3 is 12 residues long. CDR3 loop: CSASKDYTEAFF. In DNA form, the CDR3 reads TGCAGTGCTAGTAAGGATTATACTGAAGCTTTCTTT.

This clonotype was picked up a small number of times. A much bigger clone sits one base away, suggesting this may be a read error. The CDR3 region has the DNA TGTGCCAGCAGAACCCCGGGACTCTGGGACTACGAGCAGTACTTC. Translating it yields CASRTPGLWDYEQYF. The chain combines TRBV6-6 with TRBJ2-7; maybe TRBD2 (6 bases). Trimming cost V 6 bases and J 3 bases, with 18 bases left between them. The CDR3 covers 15 residues. Germline V CDR1 and CDR2: MNHNY, SVGAGI (reference sequence).

Many counts were recorded for this clonotype. This rearrangement joins TRBV5-4 to TRBJ2-5; D not resolved. The V gene's germline CDR1 is SGHNT and CDR2 YYREEE (reference sequence). Trimming removed 6 bases from V and 5 bases from J, with 17 bases in between. This CDR3 has 14 residues. The CDR3 loop reads CASKEFNNRETQYF. CDR3 coding DNA: TGTGCCAGCAAAGAATTCAACAATCGGGAGACCCAGTACTTC. Based on the CDR3 plus reference TRBV5-4 and TRBJ2-5, the full variable domain is ETGVTQSPTHLIKTRGQQVTLRCSSQSGHNTVSWYQQALGQGPQFIFQYYREEENGRGNFPPRFSGLQFPNYSSELNVNALELDDSALYLCASKEFNNRETQYFGPGTRLLVL.

V gene TRBV11-2 combines with J gene TRBJ2-7, with a tentative D call TRBD1 (6 bases). The CDR3 length is 14 residues. Trimming took off 5 bases at V and 7 bases at J, with 18 bases between the two ends. Germline CDR1 SGHAT, CDR2 FQNNGV. The CDR3 DNA is TGTGCCAGCAGCATCAGGGGAGTGGTAGGTGAGCAGTACTTC. Translation gives CASSIRGVVGEQYF.

A word on this clonotype: A read error is possible here, since a much larger clone lies one base away. The chain links TRBV29-1 to TRBJ1-2, with TRBD1 as a possible D gene (6 bases). The CDR3 loop spans 13 amino acids. Germline V CDR1 and CDR2: SQVTM, ANQGSEA. The CDR3: CGLWDMRRGGYTF. The CDR3 region has the DNA TGCGGACTCTGGGACATGAGAAGGGGGGGCTACACCTTC.

CDR3 bases: TGTGCCAGCTTGGTTCGGGCGGGTTTCGAGCAGTACTTC. Its translation is CASLVRAGFEQYF. The chain recombines TRBV2 with TRBJ2-7; D is perhaps TRBD2 (5 bases). The CDR3 has 13 residues. Germline CDR1 and CDR2: SNHLY and FYNNEI. V was pared by 8 bases and J by 6 bases, with 17 bases between.

This clonotype was found many times. The chain carries TRBV24-1 and TRBJ2-4; D perhaps matches TRBD2 (5 bases). This CDR3 comprises 13 residues. Germline V gene lookup returns CDR1 KGHDR and CDR2 SFDVKD. Trimming removed 8 bases from V and 0 bases from J, with 7 bases in between. The CDR3 is CATKRGAKNIQYF. The CDR3, as DNA: TGTGCCACCAAACGGGGAGCCAAAAACATTCAGTACTTC.

This clonotype has a count of ten or more. V usage is TRBV13 and J usage is TRBJ2-7; D gene uncertain. CDR3 length: 14 amino acids. V was cut by 5 bases and J by 0 bases, with 11 bases left in between. Germline values: CDR1 PRHDT, CDR2 FYEKMQ (reference sequence). CDR3 residues: CASSLSDLSYEQYF. The CDR3 DNA reads as TGTGCCAGCAGCCTGAGCGACCTCTCCTACGAGCAGTACTTC.

This clonotype has a count of ten or more. This chain links TRBV6-1 with TRBJ1-5; D is undetermined. The germline V and J ends were trimmed by 4 bases and 1 base, with 8 bases remaining between them. The CDR3 totals 14 residues. Per germline, CDR1 MNHNS and CDR2 SASEGT. The CDR3 region has the DNA TGTGCCAGCAGTGTGGGGATCAGCAATCAGCCCCAGCATTTT. Its translation: CASSVGISNQPQHF.

This clonotype came up many times. The chain couples TRBV5-5 to TRBJ2-7; possible D gene TRBD1, 6 bases. This CDR3 has 14 residues. V dropped 7 bases and J dropped 0 bases, with 14 bases sitting between them. In germline, CDR1 is SGHKS, CDR2 YYEKEE (reference sequence). CDR3 sequence (DNA): TGTGCCAGCCGACGACAGGTCGGCTCCTACGAGCAGTACTTC. Translation gives CASRRQVGSYEQYF.

Ten or more counts support this clonotype. The J gene is TRBJ2-7, the V gene TRBV12-3 or TRBV12-4; TRBD1 might be the D (6 bases). V lost 0 bases to trimming and J lost 3 bases, with 15 bases between them. The CDR3 length is 16 residues. CDR3 DNA sequence: TGTGCCAGCAGTTTAGCGACCGGGACACTTATCTACGAGCAGTACTTC. Encoded protein: CASSLATGTLIYEQYF.

This clonotype has a handful of counts. At one of its ends the junction is not consistent with the germline gene, which may arise from a read error. This sequence joins TRBV7-7 and TRBJ2-5, with 9 bases that match TRBD1. This CDR3 comprises 15 residues. The germline V gene has CDR1 SSHAT and CDR2 FNYEAQ (reference sequence). The CDR3 bases are TGTGCTAGCAGCCCCGGGACAGGGACGAGTGAGACCCAGTACTTC. It is translated as CASSPGTGTSETQYF.

This rearrangement joins TRBV6-2 or TRBV6-3 to TRBJ1-5; 9 positions match TRBD1. Per germline, CDR1 MNHEY and CDR2 SVGEGT. This CDR3 has 19 residues. After removal of 7 bases from V and 5 bases from J, the junction contained 21 bases not matched to a gene. The CDR3 DNA is TGTGCCAGCACCCGAACTCCCGGGACAGGGTTATGGTTCCATCAGCCCCAGCATTTT. Translated: CASTRTPGTGLWFHQPQHF.

The V gene is TRBV7-2, the J gene TRBJ1-2; D is perhaps TRBD1 (6 bases). The CDR3 runs to 13 residues. Trimming pared 6 bases from V and 8 bases from J, leaving 16 bases between. CDR1 is SGHTA and CDR2 is FQGNSA in the germline V gene. This chain's CDR3 is CASSAYRGGGYTF. The CDR3 DNA reads as TGTGCCAGCAGTGCCTACCGGGGGGGCGGCTACACCTTC.

In its sample, this clonotype was seen a few times. V gene TRBV20-1 combines with J gene TRBJ1-6; D is possibly TRBD1 (5 bases). Germline V gene lookup returns CDR1 DFQATT and CDR2 SNEGSKA (reference sequence). The V end was cut by 2 bases, the J end by 2 bases, with 7 bases between. CDR3 length: 14 residues. CDR3 loop: CSARLGAYNSPLHF. CDR3 DNA sequence: TGCAGTGCTAGACTGGGGGCCTATAATTCACCCCTCCACTTT.

This clonotype was observed a handful of times. V is TRBV6-5 and J is TRBJ2-5; 9 nucleotides line up with TRBD2. V lost 7 bases, J lost 11 bases, and 17 bases stayed unmatched. Germline CDR1 and CDR2: MNHEY and SVGAGI. The CDR3 extends over 15 amino acids. CDR3: CASNRGASGTKEQYF. The CDR3 DNA is TGTGCCAGCAACCGAGGGGCTAGCGGGACTAAAGAGCAGTACTTC.

In this sample, this clonotype turned up many times. This chain joins TRBV6-6 and TRBJ1-5; possibly TRBD1 for D (5 bases). The CDR3 length is 14 residues. V shed 8 bases and J shed 6 bases, with 17 bases lying between them. Germline V gene sequence: CDR1 MNHNY, CDR2 SVGAGI (reference sequence). The CDR3 loop is CASLGAALGQPQHF. The DNA for the CDR3 is TGTGCCAGCCTCGGGGCCGCATTAGGTCAGCCCCAGCATTTT.

This chain joins TRBV10-3 and TRBJ1-5; D is perhaps TRBD1 (5 bases). V was clipped by 3 bases and J by 0 bases, with 12 bases between them. This CDR3 is 16 amino acids long. Germline assignment: CDR1 ENHRY and CDR2 SYGVKD. The CDR3: CAISDRQGDSNQPQHF. Here the CDR3 DNA reads TGTGCCATCAGTGATAGGCAGGGCGATAGCAATCAGCCCCAGCATTTT.

This clonotype was observed a few times. The chain recombines TRBV5-1 with TRBJ1-6; 7 nucleotides agree with TRBD1. CDR1 and CDR2 from the germline V gene are SGHRS and YFSETQ. V was pared by 4 bases and J by 9 bases, with 13 bases of the junction left unmatched. The CDR3 runs 16 residues. CDR3 coding DNA: TGCGCCAGCAGCGTTTACAGGGGAGGTTTCGGTTCACCCCTCCACTTT. Translated, it gives CASSVYRGGFGSPLHF.

This clonotype was observed at least ten times. The chain has TRBV5-6 and TRBJ2-1; D is unresolved. Trimming removed 1 base at V and 5 bases at J, with 16 bases between. The CDR3 is 16 amino acids. The germline V gene encodes CDR1 SGHDT and CDR2 YYEEEE. The CDR3 spells CASSLFGRRADNEQFF. DNA of the CDR3: TGTGCCAGCAGCTTGTTTGGAAGGCGAGCAGACAATGAGCAGTTCTTC.

This clonotype was found a few times. The chain employs TRBV2 and TRBJ2-2; tentatively, D is TRBD1 or TRBD2 (5 bases each). With 7 bases removed from V and 4 bases from J, the gap between germline ends came to 13 bases. Germline loops: CDR1 SNHLY, CDR2 FYNNEI. The CDR3 is made up of 14 amino acids. CDR3 bases: TGTGCCAGCACCGTCGGGGCGAGCACCGGGGAGCTGTTTTTT. This translates into CASTVGASTGELFF.

Ten or more counts support this clonotype. J is TRBJ2-1 and V is TRBV30, with D unclear. CDR3 length equals 14 residues. V gave up 3 bases and J gave up 4 bases, with 13 bases separating them. Germline V gene sequence: CDR1 GTSNPN, CDR2 SVGIG (reference sequence). The CDR3 DNA reads as TGTGCCTGGAGCCCAATTGGATGGTACAATGAGCAGTTCTTC. Amino acid sequence: CAWSPIGWYNEQFF.

This chain links TRBV12-3 or TRBV12-4 with TRBJ1-1; D gene unclear. Trimming removed 2 bases at V and 1 base at J, with 8 bases between. The CDR3 totals 14 residues. The CDR3 DNA reads as TGTGCCAGCAGTTTAAATGGGGAGAACACTGAAGCTTTCTTT. Translation: CASSLNGENTEAFF.

The chain is built from TRBV20-1 and TRBJ1-2; TRBD1 might be the D (6 bases). Germline CDR1 is DFQATT and CDR2 is SNEGSKA (reference sequence). V was shortened by 5 bases and J by 8 bases, with 12 bases between the two germline ends. This CDR3 region has 11 residues. CDR3 amino acids: CSAPGQGGYTF. DNA for the CDR3: TGCAGTGCTCCGGGGCAGGGGGGCTACACCTTC.

The sample holds a few counts of this clonotype. The chain employs TRBV5-8 and TRBJ2-3; 9 positions match TRBD1. The CDR3 contains 18 residues. V was pared by 2 bases and J by 1 base, with 11 bases of the junction left unmatched. In germline, CDR1 is SGHTS, CDR2 YDEGEE. The CDR3 DNA sequence: TGTGCCAGCAGCTTACTTTCGACAGGGGGTGCGGGCACAGATACGCAGTATTTT. As protein: CASSLLSTGGAGTDTQYF.